This T cell receptor beta chain comes out of a study of T cell repertoires in cytomegalovirus infection. Study summary: Public signatures in TCR beta pointed to CMV infection and matching HLA type. Study-level results: The study identified carriers of CMV plus the relevant HLA from cumulative public TCR beta family frequency. There were HLA-C-restricted CMV-specific TCR beta clonotypes dominating the ex vivo response.

The CDR3 runs to 14 residues. V was shortened by 1 base and J by 3 bases, with 9 bases between the two germline ends. This clonotype was counted ten times or more. The target antigen is unknown. Each CDR3 protein is one row after TCRdb ran MiXCR on the reads. Counted here are about 310,000 distinct CDR3 sequences, 17% occurring once; the ten biggest clones make up more than 10%. The TCR sequence derives from a human donor in good health (CMV status not recorded). Some clones in this sample may be carry-over from other donors' samples. Sequencing was done on a sample of PBMCs. The rearrangement uses TRBV12-3 or TRBV12-4 and TRBJ1-1; possible D gene TRBD1, 5 bases. The CDR3 DNA follows: TGTGCCAGCAGTTTAGGGGGGACGGACACTGAAGCTTTCTTT. This codes for CASSLGGTDTEAFF.